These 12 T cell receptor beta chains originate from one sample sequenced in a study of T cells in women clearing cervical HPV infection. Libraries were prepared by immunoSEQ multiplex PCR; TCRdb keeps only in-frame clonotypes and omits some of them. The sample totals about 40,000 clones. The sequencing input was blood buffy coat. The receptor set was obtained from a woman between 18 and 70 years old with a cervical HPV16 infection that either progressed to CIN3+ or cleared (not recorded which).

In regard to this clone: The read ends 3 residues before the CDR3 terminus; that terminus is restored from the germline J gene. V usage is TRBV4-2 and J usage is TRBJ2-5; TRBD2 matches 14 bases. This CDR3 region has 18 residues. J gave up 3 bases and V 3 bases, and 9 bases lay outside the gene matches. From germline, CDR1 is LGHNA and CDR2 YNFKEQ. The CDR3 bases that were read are TGTGCCAGCAGCCAGTCCGGGACTAGCGGGGGTGGGAAAGAGACC. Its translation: CASSQSGTSGGGKET. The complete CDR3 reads CASSQSGTSGGGKETQYF.

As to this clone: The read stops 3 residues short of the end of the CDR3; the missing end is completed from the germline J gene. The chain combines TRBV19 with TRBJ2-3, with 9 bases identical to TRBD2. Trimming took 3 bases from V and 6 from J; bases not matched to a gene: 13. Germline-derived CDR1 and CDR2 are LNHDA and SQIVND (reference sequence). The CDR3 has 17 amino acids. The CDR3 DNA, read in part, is TGTGCCAGTAGTATCTTCGGGGCGTCTAGCGGGGAGGATACG. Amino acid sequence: CASSIFGASSGEDT. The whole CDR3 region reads CASSIFGASSGEDTQYF. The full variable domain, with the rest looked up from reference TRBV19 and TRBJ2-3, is DGGITQSPKYLFRKEGQNVTLSCEQNLNHDAMYWYRQDPGQGLRLIYYSQIVNDFQKGDIAEGYSVSREKKESFPLTVTSAQKNPTAFYLCASSIFGASSGEDTQYFGPGTRLTVL.

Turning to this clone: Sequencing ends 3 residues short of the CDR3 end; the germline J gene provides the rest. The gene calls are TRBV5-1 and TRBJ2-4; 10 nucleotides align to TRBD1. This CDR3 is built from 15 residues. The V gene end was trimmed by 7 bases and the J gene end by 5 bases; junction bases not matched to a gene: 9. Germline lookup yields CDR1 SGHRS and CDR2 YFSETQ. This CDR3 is CASQQTGGAENIQYF. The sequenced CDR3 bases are TGCGCCAGCCAACAGACAGGGGGCGCGGAAAACATT.

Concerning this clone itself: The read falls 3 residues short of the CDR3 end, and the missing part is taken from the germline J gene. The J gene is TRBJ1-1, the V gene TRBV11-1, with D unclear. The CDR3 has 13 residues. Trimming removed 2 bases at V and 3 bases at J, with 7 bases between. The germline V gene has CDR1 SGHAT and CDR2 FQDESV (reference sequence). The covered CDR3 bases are TGTGCCAGCAGCTTACTCCTCGACACTGAA. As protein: CASSLLLDTE. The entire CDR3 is CASSLLLDTEAFF.

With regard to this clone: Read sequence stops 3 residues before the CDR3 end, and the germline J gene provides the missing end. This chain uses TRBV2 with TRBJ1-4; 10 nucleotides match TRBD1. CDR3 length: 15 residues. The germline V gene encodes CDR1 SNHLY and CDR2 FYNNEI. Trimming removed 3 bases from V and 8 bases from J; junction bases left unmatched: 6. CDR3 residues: CASSDRQGAREKLFF. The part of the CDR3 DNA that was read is TGTGCCAGCAGTGATCGACAGGGGGCTCGGGAAAAA. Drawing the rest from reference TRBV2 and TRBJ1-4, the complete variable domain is EPEVTQTPSHQVTQMGQEVILRCVPISNHLYFYWYRQILGQKVEFLVSFYNNEISEKSEIFDDQFSVERPDGSNFTLKIRSTKLEDSAMYFCASSDRQGAREKLFFGSGTQLSVL.

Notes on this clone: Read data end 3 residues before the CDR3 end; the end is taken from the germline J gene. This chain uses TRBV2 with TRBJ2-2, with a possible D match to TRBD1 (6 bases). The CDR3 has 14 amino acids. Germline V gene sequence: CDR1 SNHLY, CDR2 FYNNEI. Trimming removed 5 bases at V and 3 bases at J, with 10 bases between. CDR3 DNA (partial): TGTGCCAGCAGTTACAGGGTGGACACCGGGGAG. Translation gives CASSYRVDTGE. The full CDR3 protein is CASSYRVDTGELFF.

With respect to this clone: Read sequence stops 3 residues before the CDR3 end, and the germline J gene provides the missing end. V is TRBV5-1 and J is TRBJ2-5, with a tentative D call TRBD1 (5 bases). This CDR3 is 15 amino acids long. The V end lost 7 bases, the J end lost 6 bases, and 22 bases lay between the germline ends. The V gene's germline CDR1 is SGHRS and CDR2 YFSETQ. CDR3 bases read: TGCGCCAGCGGCCAAGCCGACAGCCACCCTCAGACC. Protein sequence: CASGQADSHPQT. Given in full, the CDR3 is CASGQADSHPQTQYF. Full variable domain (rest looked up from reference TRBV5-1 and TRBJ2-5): KAGVTQTPRYLIKTRGQQVTLSCSPISGHRSVSWYQQTPGQGLQFLFEYFSETQRNKGNFPGRFSGRQFSNSRSEMNVSTLELGDSALYLCASGQADSHPQTQYFGPGTRLLVL.

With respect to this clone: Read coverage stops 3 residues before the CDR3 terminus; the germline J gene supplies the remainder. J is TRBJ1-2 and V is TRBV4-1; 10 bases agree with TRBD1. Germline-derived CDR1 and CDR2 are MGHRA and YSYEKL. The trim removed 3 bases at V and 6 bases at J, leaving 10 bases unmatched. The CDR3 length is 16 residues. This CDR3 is CASSQPTRDRGDGYTF. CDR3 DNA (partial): TGCGCCAGCAGCCAGCCGACTCGGGACAGGGGAGATGGC.

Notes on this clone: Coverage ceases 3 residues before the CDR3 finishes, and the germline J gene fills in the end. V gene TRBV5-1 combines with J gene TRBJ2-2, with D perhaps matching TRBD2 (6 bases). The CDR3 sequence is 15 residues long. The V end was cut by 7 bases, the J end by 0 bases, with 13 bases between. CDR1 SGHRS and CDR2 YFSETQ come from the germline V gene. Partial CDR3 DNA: TGCGCCAGCTCCCCTGGCGGGGCGAACACCGGGGAG. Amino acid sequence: CASSPGGANTGE. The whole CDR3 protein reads CASSPGGANTGELFF. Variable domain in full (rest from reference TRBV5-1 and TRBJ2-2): KAGVTQTPRYLIKTRGQQVTLSCSPISGHRSVSWYQQTPGQGLQFLFEYFSETQRNKGNFPGRFSGRQFSNSRSEMNVSTLELGDSALYLCASSPGGANTGELFFGEGSRLTVL.

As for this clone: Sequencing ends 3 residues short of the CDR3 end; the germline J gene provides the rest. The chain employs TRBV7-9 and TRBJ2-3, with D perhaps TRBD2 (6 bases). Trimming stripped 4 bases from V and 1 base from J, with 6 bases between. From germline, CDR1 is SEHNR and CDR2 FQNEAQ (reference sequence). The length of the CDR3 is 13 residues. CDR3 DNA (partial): TGTGCCAGCAGCTCTAGCGGCACAGATACG. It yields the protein CASSSSGTDT. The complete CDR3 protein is CASSSSGTDTQYF.

CDR3 loop: CASSPDRGVADTQYF. The covered CDR3 bases are TGTGCCAGCAGCCCTGACAGGGGTGTCGCAGATACG. This rearrangement joins TRBV7-9 to TRBJ2-3; 8 nucleotides agree with TRBD1. From the germline J gene comes the end of the CDR3, since the read stops 3 residues before it. Germline assignment: CDR1 SEHNR and CDR2 FQNEAQ (reference sequence). V dropped 5 bases and J dropped 4; count of bases not matched to a gene: 8. CDR3 length equals 15 residues.

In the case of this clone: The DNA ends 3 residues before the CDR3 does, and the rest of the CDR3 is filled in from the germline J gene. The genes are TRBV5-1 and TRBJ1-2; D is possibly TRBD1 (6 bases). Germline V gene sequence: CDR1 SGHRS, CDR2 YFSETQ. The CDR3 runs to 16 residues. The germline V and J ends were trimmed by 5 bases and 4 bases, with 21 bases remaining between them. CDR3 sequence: CASSPGGGDLIYGYTF. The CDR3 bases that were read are TGCGCCAGCAGTCCCGGCGGGGGCGATCTTATCTATGGC.